This T cell receptor (beta chain) appears in the sequencing data of a study of glioma-infiltrating T cells. The V end lost 0 bases, the J end lost 8 bases, and 10 bases lay between the germline ends. The CDR3 consists of 13 residues. Using RNA template, CDR3s of TCR alpha and beta were amplified with iRepertoire arm-PCR. One entry per CDR3 protein results from TCRdb running MiXCR on the multiplex PCR reads. This repertoire shows around 390,000 distinct CDR3 sequences, roughly two fifths found once; its top ten account for around 13%. The sequenced material came from glioma tissue, nonneoplastic brain tissue, or PBMCs (not recorded which). The chain links TRBV12-3 or TRBV12-4 to TRBJ1-2; D call uncertain. The TCR comes from a human donor with low-grade glioma or glioblastoma, undergoing nonglioma brain surgery, or in good health (not recorded which). The chain's CDR3 is CASSLADRPGYTF. CDR3 in DNA: TGTGCCAGCAGTTTAGCCGACCGGCCGGGCTACACCTTC.